This T cell receptor beta chain came from a study of radiation and T cells in renal cell carcinoma. Using immunoSEQ multiplex PCR, the repertoire was profiled, and TCRdb retains in-frame clones only, with some absent. The sample records some 120,000 clones, roughly four fifths being singletons. The V gene end was trimmed by 5 bases and the J gene end by 4 bases; junction bases not matched to a gene: 4. This CDR3 comprises 14 residues. Germline CDR1 is MNHEY and CDR2 is SVGAGI. Time point meaning: blood 2 weeks post-SBRT. This sample's treatment: 15 Gy SBRT to primary tumor, nephrectomy 4 weeks later. After SBRT, blood was collected at 2 and 4 weeks, plus baseline. Clear cell pathology was present in this patient's renal cell carcinoma. General study points: Pretreatment tumor biopsies were lacking, so baseline clonotypes are unknown. In blood, top tumor clones expanded by 2 weeks, shrinking by 4.

As regards this clone: Antigen: not known.

This sequence originates from a woman aged 55-70 years with renal cell carcinoma. J is TRBJ2-1 and V is TRBV6-5, with TRBD1 matching over 8 bases. The input for sequencing was blood, taken from a patient whose treatment included radiotherapy and nephrectomy. The CDR3 sequence: CASSPGQGYNEQFF. DNA for the CDR3: TGTGCCAGCAGTCCAGGACAGGGTTACAATGAGCAGTTCTTC.